The clone carrying this TCR beta chain occurred many times. The antigen is undetermined. The data belong to a study of T-cell memory formation after mild COVID-19. Broader study findings: Within pre-infection memory, some responding clones were found, suggesting cross-reactive memory joined.

The CDR3 is 13 amino acids. Per the germline V gene, CDR1 is DFQATT and CDR2 is SNEGSKA (reference sequence). In TCRdb, the 5' RACE reads were re-called with MiXCR into one record per CDR3 protein. The sample contains 10,000 to 15,000 distinct CDR3 sequences, 16% of which appear only once. The chain uses TRBV20-1 and TRBJ1-1; weak D call: TRBD1 (5 bases). The material sequenced was PBMCs or a T cell subset sorted from them (not recorded which). This clonotype was sampled from a man between 18 and 29 years old who had mild COVID-19 (a few samples of this study predate the infection). Cell type and time point are not known. CDR3 residues: CRADRDRYTEAFF. The DNA of the CDR3 is TGCAGGGCAGACCGGGACCGCTACACTGAAGCTTTCTTT.